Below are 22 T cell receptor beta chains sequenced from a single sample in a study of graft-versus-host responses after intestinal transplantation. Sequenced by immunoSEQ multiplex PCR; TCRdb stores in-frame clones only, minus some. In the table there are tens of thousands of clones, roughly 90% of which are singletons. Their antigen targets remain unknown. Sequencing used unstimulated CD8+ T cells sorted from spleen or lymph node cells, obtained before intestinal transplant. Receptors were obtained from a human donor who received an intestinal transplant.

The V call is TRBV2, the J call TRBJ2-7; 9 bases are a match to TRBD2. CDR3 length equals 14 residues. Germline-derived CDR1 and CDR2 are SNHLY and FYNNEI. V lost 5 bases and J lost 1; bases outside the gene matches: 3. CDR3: CASSPRGGSYEQYF. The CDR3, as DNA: TGTGCCAGCAGTCCGCGGGGGGGGTCCTACGAGCAGTACTTC.

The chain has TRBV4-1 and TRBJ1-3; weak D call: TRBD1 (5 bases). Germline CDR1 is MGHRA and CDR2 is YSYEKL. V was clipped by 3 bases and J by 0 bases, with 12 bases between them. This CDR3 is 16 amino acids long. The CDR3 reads CASSQVDSYSGNTIYF. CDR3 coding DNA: TGCGCCAGCAGCCAGGTAGACAGCTACTCTGGAAACACCATATATTTT.

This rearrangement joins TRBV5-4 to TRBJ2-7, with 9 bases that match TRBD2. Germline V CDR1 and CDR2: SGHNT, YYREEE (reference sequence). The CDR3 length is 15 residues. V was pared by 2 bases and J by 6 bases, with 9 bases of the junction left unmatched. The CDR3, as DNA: TGTGCCAGCAGCTTAAGCAGCGGGAGGATACGCGAGCAGTACTTC. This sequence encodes CASSLSSGRIREQYF.

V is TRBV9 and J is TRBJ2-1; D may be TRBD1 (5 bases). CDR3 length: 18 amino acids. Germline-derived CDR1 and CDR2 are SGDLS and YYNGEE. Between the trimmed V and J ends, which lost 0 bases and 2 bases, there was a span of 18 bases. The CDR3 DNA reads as TGTGCCAGCAGCGTAGGGGGTCGAGGCAGGGCCCCCTACAATGAGCAGTTCTTC. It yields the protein CASSVGGRGRAPYNEQFF. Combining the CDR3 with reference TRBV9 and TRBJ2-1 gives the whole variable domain DSGVTQTPKHLITATGQRVTLRCSPRSGDLSVYWYQQSLDQGLQFLIQYYNGEERAKGNILERFSAQQFPDLHSELNLSSLELGDSALYFCASSVGGRGRAPYNEQFFGPGTRLTVL.

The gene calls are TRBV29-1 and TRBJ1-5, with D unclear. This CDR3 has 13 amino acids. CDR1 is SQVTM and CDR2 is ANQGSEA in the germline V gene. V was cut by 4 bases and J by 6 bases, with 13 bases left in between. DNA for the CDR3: TGCAGCGTTGGGACGGGTGCGGGTCAGCCCCAGCATTTT. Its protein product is CSVGTGAGQPQHF.

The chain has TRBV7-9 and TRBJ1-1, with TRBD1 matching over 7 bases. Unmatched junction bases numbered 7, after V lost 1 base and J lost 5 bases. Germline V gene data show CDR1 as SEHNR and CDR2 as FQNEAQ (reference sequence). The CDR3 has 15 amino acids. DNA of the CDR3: TGTGCCAGCAGCTTAGACAGGGCGACAGGGACTGAAGCTTTCTTT. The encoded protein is CASSLDRATGTEAFF.

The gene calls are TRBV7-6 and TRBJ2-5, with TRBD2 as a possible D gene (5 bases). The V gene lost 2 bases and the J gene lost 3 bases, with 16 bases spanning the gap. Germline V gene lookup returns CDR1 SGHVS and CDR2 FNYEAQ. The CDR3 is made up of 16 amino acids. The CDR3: CASSLTRGRSKETQYF. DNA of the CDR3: TGTGCCAGCAGCTTAACTCGAGGGCGATCAAAAGAGACCCAGTACTTC.

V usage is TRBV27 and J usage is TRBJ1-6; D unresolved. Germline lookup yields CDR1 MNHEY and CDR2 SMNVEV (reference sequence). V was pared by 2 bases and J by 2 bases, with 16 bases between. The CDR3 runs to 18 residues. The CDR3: CASSLAGLVRPYNSPLHF. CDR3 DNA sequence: TGTGCCAGCAGTTTAGCGGGCCTTGTAAGACCCTATAATTCACCCCTCCACTTT.

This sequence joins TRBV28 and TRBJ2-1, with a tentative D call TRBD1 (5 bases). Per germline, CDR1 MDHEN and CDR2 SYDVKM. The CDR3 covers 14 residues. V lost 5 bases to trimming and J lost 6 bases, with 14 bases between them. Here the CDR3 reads CASSPRQQPNEQFF. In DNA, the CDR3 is TGTGCCAGCAGTCCCCGACAGCAGCCCAATGAGCAGTTCTTC.

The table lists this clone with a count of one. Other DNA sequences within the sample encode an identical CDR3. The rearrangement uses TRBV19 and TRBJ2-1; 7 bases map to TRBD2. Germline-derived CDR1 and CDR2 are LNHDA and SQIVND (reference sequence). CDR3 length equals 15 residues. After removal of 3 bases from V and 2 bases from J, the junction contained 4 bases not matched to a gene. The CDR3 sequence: CASSISREPYNEQFF. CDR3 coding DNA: TGTGCCAGTAGTATCTCGCGGGAGCCCTACAATGAGCAGTTCTTC. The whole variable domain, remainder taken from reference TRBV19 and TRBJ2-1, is DGGITQSPKYLFRKEGQNVTLSCEQNLNHDAMYWYRQDPGQGLRLIYYSQIVNDFQKGDIAEGYSVSREKKESFPLTVTSAQKNPTAFYLCASSISREPYNEQFFGPGTRLTVL.

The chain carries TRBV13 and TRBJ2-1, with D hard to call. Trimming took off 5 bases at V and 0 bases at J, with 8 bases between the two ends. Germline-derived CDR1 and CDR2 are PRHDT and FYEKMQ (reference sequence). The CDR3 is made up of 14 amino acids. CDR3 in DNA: TGTGCCAGCAGCGCGGTCATCTCCTACAATGAGCAGTTCTTC. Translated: CASSAVISYNEQFF.

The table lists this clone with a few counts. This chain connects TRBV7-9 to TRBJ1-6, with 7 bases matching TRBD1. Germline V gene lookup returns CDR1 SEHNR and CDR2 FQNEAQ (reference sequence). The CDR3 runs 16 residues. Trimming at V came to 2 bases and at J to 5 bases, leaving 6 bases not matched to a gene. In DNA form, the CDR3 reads TGTGCCAGCAGCTTACCCCGACAGGGTCATAATTCACCCCTCCACTTT. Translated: CASSLPRQGHNSPLHF.

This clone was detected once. DNA of the CDR3: TGTGCCAGCAGTCCTAGTACAATGAGCGGGGGACTCCAAGAGACCCAGTACTTC. Translating it yields CASSPSTMSGGLQETQYF. The chain is built from TRBV28 and TRBJ2-5; TRBD2 agrees at 8 bases. Germline trimming cut 5 bases from V and 1 base from J; bases unmatched to any gene: 15. This CDR3 has 18 residues. Germline V CDR1 and CDR2: MDHEN, SYDVKM.

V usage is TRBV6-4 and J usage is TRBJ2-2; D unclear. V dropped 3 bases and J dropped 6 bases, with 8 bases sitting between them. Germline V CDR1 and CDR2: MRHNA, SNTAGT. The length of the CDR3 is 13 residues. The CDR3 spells CASSESGSGELFF. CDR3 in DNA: TGTGCCAGCAGTGAAAGTGGCTCCGGGGAGCTGTTTTTT.

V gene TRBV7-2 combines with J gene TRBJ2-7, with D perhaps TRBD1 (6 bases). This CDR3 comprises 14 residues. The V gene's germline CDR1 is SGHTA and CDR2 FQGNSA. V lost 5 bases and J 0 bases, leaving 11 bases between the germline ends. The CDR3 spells CASSPQGSSYEQYF. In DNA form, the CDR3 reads TGTGCCAGCAGCCCCCAGGGGAGCTCCTACGAGCAGTACTTC.

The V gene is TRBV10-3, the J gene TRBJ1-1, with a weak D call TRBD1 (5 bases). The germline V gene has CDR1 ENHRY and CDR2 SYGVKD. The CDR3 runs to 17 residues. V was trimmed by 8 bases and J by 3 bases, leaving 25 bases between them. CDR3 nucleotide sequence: TGTGCCATCTCCGGGCCGGGGGAGCGTTTTGGGGACACTGAAGCTTTCTTT. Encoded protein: CAISGPGERFGDTEAFF.

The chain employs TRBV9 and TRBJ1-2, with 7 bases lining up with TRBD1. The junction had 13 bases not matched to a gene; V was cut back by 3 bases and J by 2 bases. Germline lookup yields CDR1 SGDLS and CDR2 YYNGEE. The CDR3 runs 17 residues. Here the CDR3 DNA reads TGTGCCAGCAGCGAGGGGGCCGGACAGAGACCAAACTATGGCTACACCTTC. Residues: CASSEGAGQRPNYGYTF.

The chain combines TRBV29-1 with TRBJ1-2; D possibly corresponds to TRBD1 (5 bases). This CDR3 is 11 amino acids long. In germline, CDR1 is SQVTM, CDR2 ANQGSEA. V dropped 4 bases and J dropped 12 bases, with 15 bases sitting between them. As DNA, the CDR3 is TGCAGCGTTGCACCCTCGGGGGGAAACACCTTC. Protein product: CSVAPSGGNTF.

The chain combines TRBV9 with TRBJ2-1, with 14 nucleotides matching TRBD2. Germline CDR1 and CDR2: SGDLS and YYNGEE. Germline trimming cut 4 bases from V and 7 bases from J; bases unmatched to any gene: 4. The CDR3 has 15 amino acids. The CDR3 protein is CASSPRTSGRNEQFF. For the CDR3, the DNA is TGTGCCAGCAGCCCCCGGACTAGCGGGAGGAATGAGCAGTTCTTC.

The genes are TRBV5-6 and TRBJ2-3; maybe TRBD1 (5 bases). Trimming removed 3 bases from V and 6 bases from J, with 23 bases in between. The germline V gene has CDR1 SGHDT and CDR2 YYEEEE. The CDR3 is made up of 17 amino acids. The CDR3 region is CASSSGRMVRAGDTQYF. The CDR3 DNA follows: TGTGCCAGCAGCTCAGGACGGATGGTTCGGGCAGGGGATACGCAGTATTTT. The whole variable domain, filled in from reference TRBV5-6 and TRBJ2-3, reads DAGVTQSPTHLIKTRGQQVTLRCSPKSGHDTVSWYQQALGQGPQFIFQYYEEEERQRGNFPDRFSGHQFPNYSSELNVNALLLGDSALYLCASSSGRMVRAGDTQYFGPGTRLTVL.

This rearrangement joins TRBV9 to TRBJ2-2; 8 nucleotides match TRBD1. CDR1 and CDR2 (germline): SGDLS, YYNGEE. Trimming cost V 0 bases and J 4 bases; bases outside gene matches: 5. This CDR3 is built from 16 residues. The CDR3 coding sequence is TGTGCCAGCAGCGTAGAGACAGGGGCGGGCACCGGGGAGCTGTTTTTT. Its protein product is CASSVETGAGTGELFF.

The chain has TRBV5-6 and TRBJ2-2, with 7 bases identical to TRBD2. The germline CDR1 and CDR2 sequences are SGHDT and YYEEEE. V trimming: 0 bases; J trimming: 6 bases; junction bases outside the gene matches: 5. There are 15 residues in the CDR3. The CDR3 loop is CASSLAQGLAGELFF. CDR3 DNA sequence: TGTGCCAGCAGCTTGGCCCAAGGACTAGCCGGGGAGCTGTTTTTT.